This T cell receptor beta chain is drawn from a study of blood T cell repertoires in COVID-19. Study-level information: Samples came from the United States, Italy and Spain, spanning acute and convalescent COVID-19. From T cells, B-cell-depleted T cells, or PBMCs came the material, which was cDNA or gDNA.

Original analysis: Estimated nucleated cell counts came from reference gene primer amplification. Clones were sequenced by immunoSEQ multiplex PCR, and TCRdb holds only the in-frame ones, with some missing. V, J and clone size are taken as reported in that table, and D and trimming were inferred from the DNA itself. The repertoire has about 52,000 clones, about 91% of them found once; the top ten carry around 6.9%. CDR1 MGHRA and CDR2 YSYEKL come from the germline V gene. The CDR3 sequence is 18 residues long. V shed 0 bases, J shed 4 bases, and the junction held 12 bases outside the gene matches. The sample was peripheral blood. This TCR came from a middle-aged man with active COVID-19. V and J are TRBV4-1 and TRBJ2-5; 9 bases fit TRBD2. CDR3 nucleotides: TGCGCCAGCAGCCAAGAGACTCGGGCCGGACTAGCGACAGAGACCCAGTACTTC. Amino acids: CASSQETRAGLATETQYF.